Each of the 24 T cell receptor beta chains below was sequenced from the same sample in a study of cytomegalovirus exposure and HLA in healthy donors. This PCR relied on a set of 60 Vbeta primers and 13 Jbeta primers. This table comes from immunoSEQ multiplex PCR, and its TCRdb copy is limited to in-frame clones, with some not included. The sample lists approximately 130,000 clones, under 85% occurring once. Material for sequencing was PBMCs. The receptors shown here come from a man aged 25 to 45 in good health and CMV-seronegative.

The rearrangement joins TRBV7-9 to TRBJ1-2, with 8 bases identical to TRBD1. This CDR3 contains 13 residues. CDR1 is SEHNR, CDR2 FQNEAQ, per germline (reference sequence). V shed 4 bases and J 6 bases; nucleotides not matched to a gene: 4. CDR3 nucleotide sequence: TGTGCCAGCAGCTCGGGACAGGAGCATGGCTACACCTTC. It yields the protein CASSSGQEHGYTF.

V is TRBV6-4 and J is TRBJ1-1; weak D call: TRBD1 (5 bases). Germline CDR1 MRHNA, CDR2 SNTAGT. The ends were cut back, 0 bases at V and 2 bases at J, with 22 bases in the middle. The CDR3 runs 19 residues. The CDR3 nucleotides read TGTGCCAGCAGTGACTCAGGGGTGGTTGACGCATCACGAAACACTGAAGCTTTCTTT. Its protein is CASSDSGVVDASRNTEAFF.

The genes are TRBV7-2 and TRBJ1-1; TRBD1 aligns across 8 bases. The CDR3 extends over 17 amino acids. V was pared by 4 bases and J by 11 bases, with 21 bases of the junction left unmatched. CDR1 SGHTA and CDR2 FQGNSA come from the germline V gene. CDR3 nucleotide sequence: TGTGCCAGCAGCTCGCGGCCCGTTGGACAGGGTTGGGAGTGGGCTTTCTTT. Amino acid sequence: CASSSRPVGQGWEWAFF.

V is TRBV7-2 and J is TRBJ2-1, with D possibly matching TRBD2 (6 bases). The CDR3 covers 15 residues. Germline V lookup: CDR1 SGHTA, CDR2 FQGNSA. V was clipped by 4 bases and J by 7 bases, with 17 bases between them. CDR3 residues: CASSYQPGEWNEQFF. The CDR3 DNA is TGTGCCAGCAGCTACCAGCCGGGGGAATGGAATGAGCAGTTCTTC.

The chain couples TRBV6-5 to TRBJ2-3; tentative D call: TRBD2 (6 bases). The germline V and J ends were trimmed by 5 bases and 2 bases, with 14 bases remaining between them. Germline V gene data show CDR1 as MNHEY and CDR2 as SVGAGI. The CDR3 extends over 15 amino acids. DNA of the CDR3: TGTGCCAGCAGTATCTCCCCGGGGGACACAGATACGCAGTATTTT. It specifies CASSISPGDTDTQYF.

This clone was seen once. This rearrangement joins TRBV30 to TRBJ2-3, with TRBD2 identical over 9 bases. Per germline, CDR1 GTSNPN and CDR2 SVGIG (reference sequence). V lost 1 base, J lost 14 bases, and 7 bases stayed unmatched. CDR3 length: 12 amino acids. The chain's CDR3 is CAWSGTGTSPYF. CDR3 DNA sequence: TGTGCCTGGAGTGGCACCGGGACTAGCCCGTATTTT.

DNA of the CDR3: TGTGCCAGCAGTTTATCCCGGGGACAGGGCGGAGAAAAACTGTTTTTT. Residues: CASSLSRGQGGEKLFF. The chain is built from TRBV27 and TRBJ1-4; 9 bases align to TRBD1. Germline V CDR1 and CDR2: MNHEY, SMNVEV (reference sequence). This CDR3 is built from 16 residues. V lost 0 bases and J lost 8; bases outside the gene matches: 7.

The chain links TRBV7-3 to TRBJ2-1; D ambiguous. Trimming removed 0 bases from V and 0 bases from J, with 6 bases in between. Germline CDR1 SGHTA, CDR2 FQGTGA. CDR3 size: 15 residues. The CDR3 bases are TGTGCCAGCAGCTTAACGAGTAGCTCCTACAATGAGCAGTTCTTC. Its translation: CASSLTSSSYNEQFF.

The rearrangement joins TRBV6-4 to TRBJ1-1, with a tentative D call TRBD1 (6 bases). This CDR3 contains 13 residues. Trimming took 2 bases from V and 8 from J, leaving 12 bases between them. The germline V gene encodes CDR1 MRHNA and CDR2 SNTAGT. The CDR3 loop reads CASSDGGLREAFF. The DNA for the CDR3 is TGTGCCAGCAGTGACGGGGGCCTGAGAGAAGCTTTCTTT.

J is TRBJ2-7 and V is TRBV29-1, with a possible D match to TRBD1 (6 bases). CDR3 size: 14 residues. CDR1 SQVTM and CDR2 ANQGSEA come from the germline V gene. V lost 5 bases and J lost 4, with 18 bases in between. CDR3 nucleotide sequence: TGCAGCGTTACGGGGACAACCCGTGGGTACGAGCAGTACTTC. Encoded protein: CSVTGTTRGYEQYF.

This chain uses TRBV19 with TRBJ2-2, with D possibly matching TRBD2 (5 bases). This CDR3 contains 17 residues. Trimming pared 6 bases from V and 2 bases from J, leaving 19 bases between. From germline, CDR1 is LNHDA and CDR2 SQIVND (reference sequence). Here the CDR3 DNA reads TGTGCCAGTAGCCCGGAGGCTAACTCCGACAACACCGGGGAGCTGTTTTTT. Its protein product is CASSPEANSDNTGELFF.

This clone has a single count. This rearrangement joins TRBV4-3 to TRBJ2-3, with 14 bases fitting TRBD2. Trimming cost V 4 bases and J 1 base; bases outside gene matches: 10. The V gene's germline CDR1 is LGHNA and CDR2 YSLEER. The length of the CDR3 is 19 residues. CDR3 sequence (DNA): TGCGCCAGCAGCCCGCTCGGACTAGCGGGAGGTGATGGCACAGATACGCAGTATTTT. It yields the protein CASSPLGLAGGDGTDTQYF.

This sequence joins TRBV15 and TRBJ1-2; D gene unclear. Germline V gives CDR1 LNHNV, CDR2 YYDKDF (reference sequence). Trimming removed 0 bases at V and 3 bases at J, with 20 bases between. The length of the CDR3 is 18 residues. As DNA, the CDR3 is TGTGCCACCAGCAGAGATCTTCCCCGCGGGGTATCCTACTATGGCTACACCTTC. This codes for CATSRDLPRGVSYYGYTF.

The rearrangement uses TRBV5-4 and TRBJ2-4, with a weak D call TRBD1 (6 bases). V shed 0 bases and J shed 6 bases, with 16 bases lying between them. This CDR3 region has 16 residues. Germline V CDR1 and CDR2: SGHNT, YYREEE (reference sequence). The CDR3 loop is CASSLDLSGAGNIQYF. CDR3 nucleotide sequence: TGTGCCAGCAGCTTGGATTTATCAGGGGCGGGAAACATTCAGTACTTC.

This chain joins TRBV4-3 and TRBJ2-1; D is possibly TRBD2 (6 bases). The CDR3 loop spans 17 amino acids. Trimming left V 4 bases short and J 0 bases short, with 16 bases between. Germline CDR1 and CDR2: LGHNA and YSLEER. Here the CDR3 DNA reads TGCGCCAGCAGCCGCCTTCCTAGCGCAAGCTCCTACAATGAGCAGTTCTTC. Its translation: CASSRLPSASSYNEQFF.

The genes are TRBV7-2 and TRBJ2-3, with TRBD2 matching over 11 bases. Germline V lookup: CDR1 SGHTA, CDR2 FQGNSA. V lost 5 bases, J lost 6 bases, and 7 bases stayed unmatched. This CDR3 has 15 residues. CDR3 DNA: TGTGCCAGCAGCCTTAGACTAGCGGGATGGGATACGCAGTATTTT. Residues: CASSLRLAGWDTQYF.

The chain is built from TRBV28 and TRBJ2-7; 9 positions match TRBD2. Looked up from germline, CDR1 is MDHEN and CDR2 is SYDVKM. V shed 3 bases, J shed 6 bases, and the junction held 15 bases outside the gene matches. This CDR3 is 17 amino acids long. The CDR3 DNA sequence: TGTGCCAGCAGTTTGGGGACGGCCCTAGCGGGAATAGGCGAGCAGTACTTC. Its translation: CASSLGTALAGIGEQYF.

The chain recombines TRBV5-4 with TRBJ2-4, with D maybe TRBD1 (5 bases). V was trimmed by 1 base and J by 10 bases, leaving 15 bases between them. CDR3 length: 14 residues. Germline V lookup: CDR1 SGHNT, CDR2 YYREEE (reference sequence). CDR3 DNA sequence: TGTGCCAGCAGCTTGCAAAGGACACTAATAATTCAGTACTTC. Translated, it gives CASSLQRTLIIQYF.

The chain carries TRBV7-9 and TRBJ1-1; 10 positions match TRBD1. V shed 3 bases and J 6 bases; nucleotides not matched to a gene: 4. Germline CDR1 SEHNR, CDR2 FQNEAQ (reference sequence). This CDR3 spans 14 amino acids. CDR3 sequence reads: CASSFPDRGAEAFF. The CDR3 coding sequence is TGTGCCAGCAGCTTTCCGGACAGGGGGGCTGAAGCTTTCTTT.

A few counts support this clone. The chain couples TRBV5-1 to TRBJ2-7; 9 bases are a match to TRBD2. Germline CDR1 and CDR2: SGHRS and YFSETQ. There are 17 residues in the CDR3. V was pared by 1 base and J by 2 bases, with 10 bases of the junction left unmatched. CDR3 in DNA: TGCGCCAGCAGCTTGTTCTCGTTGGCTAGCGGGGCCTACGAGCAGTACTTC. Its protein product is CASSLFSLASGAYEQYF.

The chain is built from TRBV5-1 and TRBJ1-4; D is perhaps TRBD1 (6 bases). This CDR3 has 15 residues. Germline-derived CDR1 and CDR2 are SGHRS and YFSETQ. The ends were cut back, 5 bases at V and 6 bases at J, with 17 bases in the middle. Here the CDR3 reads CASSSLGRGHEKLFF. The CDR3 DNA follows: TGCGCCAGCAGTTCTTTAGGCAGGGGACATGAAAAACTGTTTTTT.

In regard to this clone: Because the CDR3 is missing its conserved closing phenylalanine or tryptophan, this is likely a read error. The chain employs TRBV7-2 and TRBJ2-2; D is undetermined. V was cut by 4 bases and J by 2 bases, with 2 bases left in between. The CDR3 loop spans 12 amino acids. Germline assignment: CDR1 SGHTA and CDR2 FQGNSA. CDR3 in amino acids: CASSSNTGELFV. DNA for the CDR3: TGTGCCAGCAGCTCTAACACCGGGGAGCTGTTTGTT.

In its sample, this clone was seen a few times. V is TRBV13 and J is TRBJ1-6; 11 bases match TRBD1. CDR1 PRHDT and CDR2 FYEKMQ come from the germline V gene (reference sequence). This CDR3 contains 16 residues. J was trimmed by 7 bases and V by 4 bases; bases with no gene match: 6. This CDR3 reads CASSSGTGGFNSPLHF. In nucleotides, the CDR3 is TGTGCCAGCAGCTCCGGGACAGGGGGTTTCAATTCACCCCTCCACTTT.

The genes are TRBV11-1 and TRBJ2-7, with D maybe TRBD2 (6 bases). With 5 bases removed from V and 2 bases from J, the gap between germline ends came to 16 bases. In germline, CDR1 is SGHAT, CDR2 FQDESV (reference sequence). CDR3 length: 15 residues. The CDR3 nucleotides read TGTGCCAGCAGCGCTGCGGGGCATAAAGCCTACGAGCAGTACTTC. It yields the protein CASSAAGHKAYEQYF.